This T cell receptor (beta chain) stems from a study of identical twins (dated by TCRdb to the mid-2010s). Notes on the research overall: To test whether fetal clonotypes persist, the study used deep sequencing on TCR alpha and beta repertoires from monozygotic twins, unrelated adults of various ages, and cord blood. Replicate twin experiments were performed at different times using different library preparation protocols to rule out contamination.

The CDR3 holds 11 amino acids from the cysteine to the phenylalanine. Only the CDR3 region is kept as DNA, spanning 33 bases read in frame from base 1. Taken from the germline V gene, the CDR1 and CDR2 loops are MDHEN and SYDVKM. The junction carries 6 bases between V and J, which are trimmed by 8 bases and 2 bases respectively. Library generation was performed with 5' RACE. Sequencing was performed on an Illumina HiSeq 2000. A universal primer binding site was added through template switching, and the final cDNA carried a unique molecular identifier so that TCR cDNA molecules could be counted accurately. Specific primers in the conserved constant-segment region were used to synthesize first-strand cDNA for the TCR alpha and beta chains. To control for contamination, every cDNA library was double barcoded, receiving both a SMART-Mk sample barcode and Illumina barcodes. Two successive PCR steps introduced TruSeq adapter sequences along with Illumina sample barcodes. The Illumina HiSeq platform was used with custom primers to sequence TCR alpha and beta cDNA libraries. The study's processing was this. MiGEC processed the raw reads to extract unique molecular identifiers, while MiXCR was used to determine the CDR3 positions. Recombination models were inferred per individual with the repgenHMM and IGoR tools using an EM algorithm. The tcR package in R was used for shared clonotype analysis, with sharing normalized by the product of cloneset sizes. To study raw recombination without the effects of thymic and clonal selection, out-of-frame nonproductive sequences were analyzed. Using fastp trimming at Q25 and MiXCR clonotype assembly, TCRdb reanalyzed the public sequencing data and kept in-frame beta chains. One record per CDR3 amino acid sequence lists the most common genes and DNA. For this entry, the V and J calls and clone size follow TCRdb and not the study's own pipeline. Here the sample has a few hundred thousand distinct CDR3 sequences; approximately 8.8% occur a single time. Roughly 8.7% of the sample belongs to the ten largest clones.

Findings and caveats that apply to the study as a whole: Out-of-frame TCR alpha sharing in monozygotic twins was systematically underestimated by recombination models, whereas sharing between unrelated individuals was in agreement with the recombination models. Fewer insertions were carried by abundant cord blood beta clonotypes; a weaker similar trend was observed in young adult naive repertoires, while no such trend was observed in memory repertoires. Excess twin sharing in beta out-of-frame sequences was weaker because fewer shared sequences lowered the signal-to-noise ratio. Zero-insertion analyses could be partly confounded by invariant T cells such as MAIT and iNKT, though diverse VJ usage argued against such confounding for most clonotypes. Compared with coincidental sharing between unrelated individuals, an excess of low generation-probability sequences was observed among out-of-frame TCR alpha sequences shared between twins. Because the same donors could not be followed over many years, the conclusions relied on cross-sectional statistical analysis.

All donors were healthy Caucasians. The researchers also sequenced three unrelated adults who were not twins: a male aged 18 to 30, a male aged 50 to 59, and a female aged 50 to 59. Miltenyi CD45RO+ enrichment and human naive T-cell isolation kits were used to isolate memory (CD45RO+) and naive T cells from PBMC. Only a few counts were recorded for this clonotype. The antigen it recognizes is unknown. Qualities for individual bases were not recorded, and no much larger clone is one base off. Sequenced: naive T cells sorted from blood. Explained via the paper, the cell subset or site label denotes: cells isolated with a human naive T-cell isolation kit. The source is a woman aged 50 to 65 in good health. The rearrangement combines TRBV28 with TRBJ2-5; the D gene remains uncertain. CDR3 protein: CASGVQETQYF. Read as DNA, the sequence is TGTGCCAGCGGAGTACAAGAGACCCAGTACTTC.